The subject of this entry is one T cell receptor (beta chain). What it binds is not known. The entry originates in a study of cytomegalovirus exposure and HLA in healthy donors. Study findings and constraints: Some TCR beta chains (164 of them) were listed as cytomegalovirus-associated. The classifier reportedly diagnosed cytomegalovirus status with high sensitivity and specificity.

CDR3 length: 19 residues. Germline V lookup: CDR1 WNHNN, CDR2 SYGVQD (reference sequence). The trim removed 3 bases at V and 2 bases at J, leaving 14 bases unmatched. Both 60 Vbeta primers and 13 Jbeta primers went into the PCR. Produced via immunoSEQ multiplex PCR; TCRdb's table is partial and in-frame only. Here the sample table reports under 250,000 clones. The chain has TRBV10-1 and TRBJ2-2, with 8 bases fitting TRBD2. Sequencing was performed on PBMCs. The sequence was collected from a girl aged 2-15 years in good health and CMV-seropositive. The CDR3 nucleotides are TGCGCCAGCAGTGACAATAATCCGGGATTAGCGGGAAACACCGGGGAGCTGTTTTTT. It specifies CASSDNNPGLAGNTGELFF.